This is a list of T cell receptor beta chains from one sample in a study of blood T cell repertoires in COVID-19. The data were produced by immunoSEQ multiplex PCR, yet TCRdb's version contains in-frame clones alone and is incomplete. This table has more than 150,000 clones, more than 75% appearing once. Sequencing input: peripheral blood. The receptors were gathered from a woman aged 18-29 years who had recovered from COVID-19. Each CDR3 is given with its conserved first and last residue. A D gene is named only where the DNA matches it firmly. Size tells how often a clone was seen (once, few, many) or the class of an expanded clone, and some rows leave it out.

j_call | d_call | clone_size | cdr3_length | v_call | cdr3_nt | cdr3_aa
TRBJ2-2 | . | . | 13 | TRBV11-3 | TGTGCCAGCAGTCCCACAGGGCCCGGGGAGCTGTTTTTT | CASSPTGPGELFF
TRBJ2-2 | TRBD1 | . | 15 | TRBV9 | TGTGCCAGCAGCGTAGACAGGGGGGTCTCGGGGGAGCTGTTTTTT | CASSVDRGVSGELFF
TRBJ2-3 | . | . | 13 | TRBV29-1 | TGCAGCGCGGAGGACACCAACACAGATACGCAGTATTTT | CSAEDTNTDTQYF
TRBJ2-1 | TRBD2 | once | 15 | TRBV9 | TGTGCCAGCAGCCCCCGCCCGGGGGGGGGAAATGAGCAGTTCTTC | CASSPRPGGGNEQFF
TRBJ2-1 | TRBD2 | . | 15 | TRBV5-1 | TGCGCCAGCAGCGAACTAGCGGGGGGGCCACCTGAGCAGTTCTTC | CASSELAGGPPEQFF
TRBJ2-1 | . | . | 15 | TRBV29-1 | TGCAGCGTTGACCCATACAGGGCAAGGTACAATGAGCAGTTCTTC | CSVDPYRARYNEQFF
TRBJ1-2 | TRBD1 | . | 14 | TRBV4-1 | TGCGCCAGCAGCTCCCAGGGGGCGGGCTATGGCTACACCTTC | CASSSQGAGYGYTF
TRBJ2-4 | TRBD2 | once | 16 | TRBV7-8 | TGTGCCAGCAGCTTAGGAGCGGGGGGCTTCAAAAACATTCAGTACTTC | CASSLGAGGFKNIQYF
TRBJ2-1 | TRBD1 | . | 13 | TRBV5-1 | TGCGCCAGCAGCTTGGGGGGACAGGATGAGCAGTTCTTC | CASSLGGQDEQFF
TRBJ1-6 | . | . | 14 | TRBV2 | TGTGCCAGCAGTCGGTACGTCGTGCATTCACCCCTCCACTTT | CASSRYVVHSPLHF
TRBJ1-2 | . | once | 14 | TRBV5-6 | TGTGCCAGCAGCTTGTCGTTACTAGACTATGGCTACACCTTC | CASSLSLLDYGYTF
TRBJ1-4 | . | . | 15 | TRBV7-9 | TGTGCCAGCAGCTTAGTCATCCAGGGATATGAAAAACTGTTTTTT | CASSLVIQGYEKLFF
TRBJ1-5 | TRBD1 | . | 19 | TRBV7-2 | TGTGCCAGCAGCTCGGGGGGGACAGGGGGTTACTATAGCAATCAGCCCCAGCATTTT | CASSSGGTGGYYSNQPQHF
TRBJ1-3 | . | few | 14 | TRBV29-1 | TGCAGCGTTCACGGAGGGGTGAACGGAAACACCATATATTTT | CSVHGGVNGNTIYF
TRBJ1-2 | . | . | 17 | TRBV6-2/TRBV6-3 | TGTGCCAGCAGTTACAAGTCCGGGACAACCATATTCTATGGCTACACCTTC | CASSYKSGTTIFYGYTF
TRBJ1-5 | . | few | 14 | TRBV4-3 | TGCGCCAGCAGCCAAGTCCCCGGGGATCAGCCCCAGCATTTT | CASSQVPGDQPQHF
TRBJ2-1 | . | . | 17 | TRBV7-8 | TGTGCCAGCAGCTTAGCACGACATCTCAGCTCCTACAATGAGCAGTTCTTC | CASSLARHLSSYNEQFF
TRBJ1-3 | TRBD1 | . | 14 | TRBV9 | TGTGCCAGCAGCGTCGCCGGGACAGGGGACACCATATATTTT | CASSVAGTGDTIYF
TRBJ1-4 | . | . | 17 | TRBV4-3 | TGCGCCAGCAGCCAAGAGCCGGAGGGGCGGTTTAATGAAAAACTGTTTTTT | CASSQEPEGRFNEKLFF
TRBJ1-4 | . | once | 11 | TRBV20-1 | TGCAGTGCTAGAGATAGTGGAAAACTGTTTTTT | CSARDSGKLFF
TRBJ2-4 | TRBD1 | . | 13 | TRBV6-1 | TGTGCCAGCAGTGAAGCAGGGGGCCACATTCAGTACTTC | CASSEAGGHIQYF
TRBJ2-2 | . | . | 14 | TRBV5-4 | TGTGCCAGCAGCTTACAGGGTACCACCGGGGAGCTGTTTTTT | CASSLQGTTGELFF
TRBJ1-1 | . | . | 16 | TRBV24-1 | TGTGCCACCAGTGATTTGAGTATCGGGGGAGGGACTGAAGCTTTCTTT | CATSDLSIGGGTEAFF
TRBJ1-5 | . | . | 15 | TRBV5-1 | TGCGCCAGCAGCTTGGGGGAGTACGGCAATCAGCCCCAGCATTTT | CASSLGEYGNQPQHF
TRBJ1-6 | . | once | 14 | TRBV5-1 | TGCGCCAGCAGCTTGGGGGGGCGAATTTCACCCCTCCACTTT | CASSLGGRISPLHF
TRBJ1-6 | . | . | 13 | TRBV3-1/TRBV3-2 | TGTGCCAGCAGCCTCTGGGCCGATTCACCCCTCCACTTT | CASSLWADSPLHF
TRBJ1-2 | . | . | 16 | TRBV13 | TGTGCCAGCAGCCCCCCCAGGGGAAGCTCTAACTATGGCTACACCTTC | CASSPPRGSSNYGYTF
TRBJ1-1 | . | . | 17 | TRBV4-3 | TGCGCCAGCAGCCAAGAGGGGGACCCCAGGGGAGGGACTGAAGCTTTCTTT | CASSQEGDPRGGTEAFF
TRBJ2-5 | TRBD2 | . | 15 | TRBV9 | TGTGCCAGCAGCTCTAGCGGGAGGCTCCAAGAGACCCAGTACTTC | CASSSSGRLQETQYF
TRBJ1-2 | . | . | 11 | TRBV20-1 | TGCAGTGCAGAGGGTGGCTATGGCTACACCTTC | CSAEGGYGYTF
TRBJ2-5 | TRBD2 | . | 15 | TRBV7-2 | TGTGCCAGCAGCTTAGAAGCGGGGGGGCCGGGGACCCAGTACTTC | CASSLEAGGPGTQYF
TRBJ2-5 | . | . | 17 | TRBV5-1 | TGCGCCAGCACCAAGTCCCCCCTCGGACACCCTCAAGAGACCCAGTACTTC | CASTKSPLGHPQETQYF
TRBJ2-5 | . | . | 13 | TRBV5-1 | TGCGCCAGCAGCTTGGGAGGTCAAGAGACCCAGTACTTC | CASSLGGQETQYF
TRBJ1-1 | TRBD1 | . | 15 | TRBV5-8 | TGTGCCAGCAGCCCCAAGAGGACAGGGGGCACTGAAGCTTTCTTT | CASSPKRTGGTEAFF
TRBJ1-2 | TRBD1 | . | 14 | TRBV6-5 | TGTGCCAGCAGTTACTCAGGGACAGACTATGGCTACACCTTC | CASSYSGTDYGYTF
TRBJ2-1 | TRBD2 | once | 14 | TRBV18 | TGTGCCAGCTCACATCGGGACTACAACAATGAGCAGTTCTTC | CASSHRDYNNEQFF
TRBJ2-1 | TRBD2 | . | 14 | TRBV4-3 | TGCGCCAGCAGTGGGGAGGGCAGGGCTTATGAGCAGTTCTTC | CASSGEGRAYEQFF
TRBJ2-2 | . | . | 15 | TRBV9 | TGTGCCAGCAGCCCGGGGGACCATAACACCGGGGAGCTGTTTTTT | CASSPGDHNTGELFF
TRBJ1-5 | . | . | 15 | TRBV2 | TGTGCCAGCTCACCGGGACTTGCTAGCAATCAGCCCCAGCATTTT | CASSPGLASNQPQHF
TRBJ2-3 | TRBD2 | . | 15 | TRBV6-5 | TGTGCCAGCAGCCTATTCGGGGGGGCCCCAGATACGCAGTATTTT | CASSLFGGAPDTQYF
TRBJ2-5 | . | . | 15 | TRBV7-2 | TGTGCCAGCAGCTCGGGTCAGCTTTCGTCAGAGACCCAGTACTTC | CASSSGQLSSETQYF
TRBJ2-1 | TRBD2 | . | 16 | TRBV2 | TGTGCCAGCAGTCAAAGACTAGCGGGAGGCACCGATGAGCAGTTCTTC | CASSQRLAGGTDEQFF
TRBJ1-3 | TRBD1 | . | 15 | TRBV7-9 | TGTGCCAGCAGCTTTGGGACAGGCTCTGGAAACACCATATATTTT | CASSFGTGSGNTIYF
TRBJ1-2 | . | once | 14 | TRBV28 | TGTGCCAGCAGACGTCAGGGGAAAATCTATGGCTACACCTTC | CASRRQGKIYGYTF
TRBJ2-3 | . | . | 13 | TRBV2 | TGTGCCAGCAGTCGAAGACAGACAGATACGCAGTATTTT | CASSRRQTDTQYF
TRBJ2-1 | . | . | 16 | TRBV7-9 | TGTGCCAGCAGCCAAAACGCGGCGGCGAGCTACAATGAGCAGTTCTTC | CASSQNAAASYNEQFF
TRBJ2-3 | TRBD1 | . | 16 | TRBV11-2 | TGTGCCAGCAGCCAGACCGGGACAGGGGGCAGAGATACGCAGTATTTT | CASSQTGTGGRDTQYF
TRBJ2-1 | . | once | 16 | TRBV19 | TGTGCCAGTAGTATAATTGCGGGGAGGGGGGTTGATGAGCAGTTCTTC | CASSIIAGRGVDEQFF
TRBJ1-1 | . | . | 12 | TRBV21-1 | TGTGCGACAGGGGGCCGAAACACTGAAGCTTTCTTT | CATGGRNTEAFF
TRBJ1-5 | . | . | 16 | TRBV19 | TGTGCCAGCGGGAACCCTCTCCTTTTTAGCAATCAGCCCCAGCATTTT | CASGNPLLFSNQPQHF
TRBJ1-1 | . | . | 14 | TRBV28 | TGTGCCAGCAGTTTATTACCCCCCCGTATGGAGGCTTTCTTT | CASSLLPPRMEAFF
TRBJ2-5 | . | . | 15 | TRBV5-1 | TGCGCCAGCAGCTTGGATTGGCGGCAGTCCGAGACCCAGTACTTC | CASSLDWRQSETQYF